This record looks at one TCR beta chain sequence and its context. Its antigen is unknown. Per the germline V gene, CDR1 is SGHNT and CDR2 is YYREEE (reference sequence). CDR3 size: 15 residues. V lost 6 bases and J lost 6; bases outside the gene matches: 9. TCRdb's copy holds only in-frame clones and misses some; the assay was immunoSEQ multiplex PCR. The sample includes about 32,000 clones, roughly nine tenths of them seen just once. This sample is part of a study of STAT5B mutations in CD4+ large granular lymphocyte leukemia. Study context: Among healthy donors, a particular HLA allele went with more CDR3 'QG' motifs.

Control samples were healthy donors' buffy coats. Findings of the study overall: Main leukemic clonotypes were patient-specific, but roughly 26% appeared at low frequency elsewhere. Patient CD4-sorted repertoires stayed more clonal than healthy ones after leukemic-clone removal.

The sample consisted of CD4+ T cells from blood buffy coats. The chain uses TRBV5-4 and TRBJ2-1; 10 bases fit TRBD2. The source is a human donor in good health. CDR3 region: CASNVLAGNFNEQFF. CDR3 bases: TGTGCCAGCAACGTACTAGCGGGAAACTTCAATGAGCAGTTCTTC.